Listed below are T cell receptor beta chains from one sample, sequenced in a study of shared clonotypes between healthy human individuals. The method was immunoSEQ multiplex PCR; TCRdb's version includes in-frame clones alone and lacks a portion of them. The repertoire holds about 690,000 clones, with 90% as singletons. Material for sequencing was memory CD8+ T cells from PBMCs. The origin of the receptors is a man aged 18 to 29 in good health. Some clones in this sample may be carry-over from other donors' samples. CDR3s include the opening cysteine and the closing phenylalanine or tryptophan. Each record gives: J gene, V gene, D gene, CDR3 DNA, CDR3 protein. A D gene is named only where the DNA matches it firmly.

J gene: TRBJ1-2
V gene: TRBV29-1
D gene: TRBD1
CDR3 DNA: TGCAGCGGTAGGGGGCAGGATGACGGCTACACCTTC
CDR3 protein: CSGRGQDDGYTF

J gene: TRBJ1-2
V gene: TRBV27
D gene: -
CDR3 DNA: TGTGCCAGCAGTTTATCCAGAAACTATGGCTACACCTTC
CDR3 protein: CASSLSRNYGYTF

J gene: TRBJ2-5
V gene: TRBV11-2
D gene: TRBD1
CDR3 DNA: TGTGCCAGCAGATCTGGACAGGGCAAGCAAGAGACCCAGTACTTC
CDR3 protein: CASRSGQGKQETQYF

J gene: TRBJ2-3
V gene: TRBV27
D gene: -
CDR3 DNA: TGTGCCAGCAGTTTCCAGCTAGCAGACCCTAGCACAGATACGCAGTATTTT
CDR3 protein: CASSFQLADPSTDTQYF

J gene: TRBJ2-7
V gene: TRBV2
D gene: -
CDR3 DNA: TGTGCCAGCAGTGGGAGGGACGGCTTCTACGAGCAGTACTTC
CDR3 protein: CASSGRDGFYEQYF

J gene: TRBJ2-7
V gene: TRBV9
D gene: -
CDR3 DNA: TGTGCCAGCGGTGGTGGTCGGGACGAGCAGTACTTC
CDR3 protein: CASGGGRDEQYF

J gene: TRBJ2-4
V gene: TRBV9
D gene: -
CDR3 DNA: TGTGCCAGCAGCCCGAAACCACGGATGGCCAAAAACATTCAGTACTTC
CDR3 protein: CASSPKPRMAKNIQYF

J gene: TRBJ2-3
V gene: TRBV7-9
D gene: -
CDR3 DNA: TGTGCCAGCAGTTATGCGGGGGATACGCAGTATTTT
CDR3 protein: CASSYAGDTQYF

J gene: TRBJ2-1
V gene: TRBV11-3
D gene: TRBD2
CDR3 DNA: TGTGCCAGCAGCCATGGAACTAGCGGGGCCAATGAGCAGTTCTTC
CDR3 protein: CASSHGTSGANEQFF

J gene: TRBJ2-5
V gene: TRBV14
D gene: TRBD1
CDR3 DNA: TGTGCCAGCAGCCACCTCAGGGGGCGCAAGACCCAGTACTTC
CDR3 protein: CASSHLRGRKTQYF

J gene: TRBJ1-1
V gene: TRBV28
D gene: TRBD1
CDR3 DNA: TGTGCCAGCAGCCGCCACCCACAGGGGTGGAACACTGAAGCTTTCTTT
CDR3 protein: CASSRHPQGWNTEAFF